The clone carrying this TCR beta chain came up many times. The antigen is undetermined. These data originate in a study of identical twins. Overall study findings and caveats: Zero-insertion results could be subject to partial confounding by invariant MAIT and iNKT cells. Out-of-frame alpha sequences shared by twins showed excess low generation probability.

A universal primer site arose from template switching, and cDNA bore unique molecular identifiers. Each CDR3 protein gets one entry after TCRdb re-called the 5' RACE reads with MiXCR. The data contain approximately 240,000 distinct CDR3 sequences, over 11% of them singletons. Healthy Caucasian individuals made up all the donors. This CDR3 has 13 residues. The V end was cut by 6 bases, the J end by 3 bases, with 11 bases between. This TCR was recovered from a young woman in good health. The chain employs TRBV12-3 or TRBV12-4 and TRBJ2-5; maybe TRBD2 (5 bases). Sequencing was done on a sample of memory (CD45RO+) T cells sorted from blood. The CDR3 loop is CASSKDWKETQYF. CDR3 sequence (DNA): TGTGCCAGCAGCAAGGACTGGAAAGAGACCCAGTACTTC.